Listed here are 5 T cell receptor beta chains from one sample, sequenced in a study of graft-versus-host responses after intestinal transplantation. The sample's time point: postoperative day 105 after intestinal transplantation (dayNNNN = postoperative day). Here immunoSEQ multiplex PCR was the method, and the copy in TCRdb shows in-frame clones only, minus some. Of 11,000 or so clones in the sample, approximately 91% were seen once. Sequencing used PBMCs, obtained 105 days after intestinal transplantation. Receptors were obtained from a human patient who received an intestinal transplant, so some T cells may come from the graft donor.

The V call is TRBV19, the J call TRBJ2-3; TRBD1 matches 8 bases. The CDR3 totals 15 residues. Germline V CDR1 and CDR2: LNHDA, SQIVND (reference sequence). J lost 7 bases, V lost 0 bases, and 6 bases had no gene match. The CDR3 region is CASSIEHTGGNTQYF. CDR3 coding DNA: TGTGCCAGTAGTATAGAGCACACAGGGGGAAATACGCAGTATTTT.

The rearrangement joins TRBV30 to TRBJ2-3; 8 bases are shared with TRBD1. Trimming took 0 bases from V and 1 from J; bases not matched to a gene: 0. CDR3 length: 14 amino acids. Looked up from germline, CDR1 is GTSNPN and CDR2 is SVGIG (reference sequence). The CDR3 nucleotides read TGTGCCTGGAGTGTCAGGGGGCGCACAGATACGCAGTATTTT. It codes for CAWSVRGRTDTQYF.

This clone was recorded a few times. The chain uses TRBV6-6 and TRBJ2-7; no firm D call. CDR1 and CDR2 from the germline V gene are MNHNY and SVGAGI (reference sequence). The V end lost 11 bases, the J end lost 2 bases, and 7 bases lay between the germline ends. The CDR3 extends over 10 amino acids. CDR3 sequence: CALGTYEQYF. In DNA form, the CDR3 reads TGTGCCCTTGGGACCTACGAGCAGTACTTC.

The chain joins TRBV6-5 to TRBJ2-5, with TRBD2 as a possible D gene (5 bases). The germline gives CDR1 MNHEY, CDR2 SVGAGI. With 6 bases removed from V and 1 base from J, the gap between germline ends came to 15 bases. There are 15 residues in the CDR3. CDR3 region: CASRTSLGSQETQYF. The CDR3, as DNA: TGTGCCAGCAGGACGTCCCTAGGGAGCCAAGAGACCCAGTACTTC.

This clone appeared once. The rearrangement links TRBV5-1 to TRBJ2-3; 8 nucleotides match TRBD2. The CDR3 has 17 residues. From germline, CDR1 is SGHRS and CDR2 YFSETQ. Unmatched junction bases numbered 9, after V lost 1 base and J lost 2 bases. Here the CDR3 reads CASSLYLGTRYTDTQYF. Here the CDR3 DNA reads TGCGCCAGCAGCTTGTATCTGGGGACTAGATACACAGATACGCAGTATTTT.